The entry below describes one TCR beta chain. This clonotype came up many times. Its recognized antigen is unknown. There are no base qualities to consult, and no much larger clone falls within one base. This entry comes from a study of Graves' ophthalmopathy and Graves' hyperthyroidism (dated by TCRdb to the late 2010s). With respect to the entire study: Peripheral blood was collected at initial diagnosis, before any treatment. The roughly 99 discovery patients were divided at random into training and test sets in a 7:3 ratio. In total, approximately 140 blood samples were TCR-sequenced: fewer than 50 ophthalmopathy, over 70 hyperthyroidism and about 17 hyperthyroidism-to-ophthalmopathy patients. For independent validation, a separate cohort was made up of roughly 19 hyperthyroidism patients plus 17 patients who later progressed from hyperthyroidism to ophthalmopathy. TCR beta repertoire signatures were used to distinguish Graves' ophthalmopathy from Graves' hyperthyroidism and to predict progression to ophthalmopathy. In about six hyperthyroidism patients, T-cell repertoires of thyroid tissue and blood were compared. To explore V-J signatures that distinguish ophthalmopathy from hyperthyroidism, a discovery set of about a hundred patients was enrolled, made up of 40 to 45 with ophthalmopathy and under 65 with stable hyperthyroidism. Once sampling was done, hyperthyroidism patients were given methimazole at a starting dose of 30 mg daily, while ophthalmopathy patients were given high-dose intravenous methylprednisolone.

Study-level results and caveats: The 13-signature model separated ophthalmopathy from stable hyperthyroidism with roughly 90% sensitivity and about 81% specificity in cross-validation, and 80%/75% in the test set. Most of the expanded thyroid clonotypes with a frequency above 0.001 were also detected in blood, and it was suggested that the thyroid immune response may be reflected by blood repertoires. Sample size was not statistically predetermined, and group allocation was not concealed from the investigators. In validation, the model predicted ophthalmopathy progression with over 60% sensitivity and roughly 72% specificity; 12 predicted patients were CT-confirmed with GO in a median of around 6.5 months.

The CDR3 starts with the cysteine, ends with the phenylalanine, and has 15 residues. Just CDR3 DNA is preserved here, 45 bases in frame from base 1. CDR1 and CDR2, per the germline V gene, are MNHNS and SASEGT. At the junction V is shortened by 7 bases and J by 4 bases; bases outside the gene matches: 6. For repertoire sequencing, TCR beta CDR3 regions were amplified from RNA transcripts. The first round of RT-PCR was done with HTBI primers and the Qiagen OneStep RT-PCR kit, and was followed by a second round of multiplex PCR, then size selection and purification. The libraries underwent paired-end sequencing with 100 bp reads on an Illumina HiSeq2000. As for the original processing: SOAPnuke was used for read processing, and reads with adapters, uncalled bases, a mean Phred below 15, or no exact constant-primer or identifier match were discarded. COPE v1.2.5 was used to merge the high-quality paired reads. Each unique nucleotide sequence was defined as a clonotype, and clonotypes were aligned to IMGT TRB V, D and J references with MiTCR v1.1. Analysis was restricted to V-J combinations with a frequency above 0.0001, which covered roughly 99% of repertoires. For each V-J combination, a TCR clonal expansion and chaos score was defined as the ratio of F50 clonal expansion to chaos observed in the TCRdist matrix. Welch's t-statistics and random forest were used to reduce the features to approximately 13 V-J combinations, which were then used as input to a naive Bayes classifier. Thyroid-blood repertoire similarity was quantified with the Morisita-Horn index. Through fastp at Q25 and MiXCR, TCRdb rebuilt clones from the public reads, retaining in-frame beta chains. Each entry is one CDR3 protein sequence, shown with its most common DNA and genes. It is TCRdb's table, rather than the study itself, that gives the V and J calls and clone size. The table for this sample lists about half a million distinct CDR3 sequences; approximately 15% of them were counted only once. Approximately 9.8% of the sample belongs to the ten largest clones.

Patients with ophthalmopathy had moderately to severely active disease, with a Clinical Activity Score of 3 or more, a NOSPECS grade of 4 or more, and a disease duration of less than 3 months. Anyone with other autoimmune diseases, uncontrolled infections, pregnancy or lactation was excluded from the study. Diagnosis relied on clinical symptoms, serum thyroxine, TRAb, thyroid ultrasound and orbital computed tomography. Using Ficoll-Paque density gradient centrifugation, PBMCs were isolated from 9.5 to 10 ml of fresh peripheral blood. Total RNA was extracted using Trizol reagent, and RNA quality was checked on an Agilent 2100 Bioanalyzer.

Material: blood. The chain links TRBV6-1 with TRBJ1-5; TRBD1 matches 11 bases in the middle. The origin of this receptor is a woman aged 25 to 39 with Graves' ophthalmopathy. Donor details come from another sample of the same person, matched by shared clones. CDR3 reads: CASNVWDRGNQPQHF. The DNA sequence reads TGTGCCAGCAATGTATGGGACAGGGGGAATCAGCCCCAGCATTTT.